The clone carrying this TCR beta chain has just one count. Its antigen remains unidentified. The patients, who ranged from 18 to 65 in age, presented with newly diagnosed hyperthyroidism lasting under 2 months. Exclusion followed for patients with uncontrolled infection, other autoimmune disease, pregnancy or lactation. The study based diagnoses on clinical symptoms, serum thyroxine and TRAb, thyroid ultrasound and orbital computed tomography. The CDR3 is 13 amino acids. Germline CDR1 reads MNHEY; CDR2 reads SVGAGI. V shed 4 bases and J shed 10 bases, with 14 bases lying between them. This sample was included in a study of T cells in Graves' hyperthyroidism and ophthalmopathy. The study, taken as a whole, reports: Separation of ophthalmopathy from stable hyperthyroidism was achieved by a 13 V-J model.

Amplified TCR beta CDR3 regions derived from RNA transcripts. When the TCR CDR3 underwent first-round RT-PCR, the HTBI primer set was used. TCRdb fed the multiplex PCR reads into MiXCR, producing one record per CDR3 protein. The sample includes 550,000 to 650,000 distinct CDR3 sequences, 14% seen only once; the top ten take about 15%. This TCR came from a woman in her thirties or forties with Graves' hyperthyroidism. Sequencing was done on a sample of blood. The chain carries TRBV6-5 and TRBJ2-1; D remains unclear. The CDR3, as DNA: TGTGCCAGCAGTTCCCAACAGCTCCGGGAGCAGTTCTTC. This sequence encodes CASSSQQLREQFF.